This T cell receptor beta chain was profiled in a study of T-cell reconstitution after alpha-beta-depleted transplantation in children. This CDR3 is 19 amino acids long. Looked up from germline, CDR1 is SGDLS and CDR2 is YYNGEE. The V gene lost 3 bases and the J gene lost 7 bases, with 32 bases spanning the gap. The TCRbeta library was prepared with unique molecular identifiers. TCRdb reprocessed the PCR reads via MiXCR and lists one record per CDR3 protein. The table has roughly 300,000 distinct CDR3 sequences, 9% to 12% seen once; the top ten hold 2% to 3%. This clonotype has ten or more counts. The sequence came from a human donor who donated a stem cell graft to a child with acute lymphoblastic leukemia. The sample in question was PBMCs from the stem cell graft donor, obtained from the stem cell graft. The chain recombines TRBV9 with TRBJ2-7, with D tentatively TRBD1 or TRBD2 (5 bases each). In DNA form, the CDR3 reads TGTGCCAGCAGCGCCCAGGTGGGGCTCTCTTTCGGGCGTCCGGGGGAGCAGTACTTC. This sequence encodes CASSAQVGLSFGRPGEQYF. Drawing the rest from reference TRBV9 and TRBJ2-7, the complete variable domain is DSGVTQTPKHLITATGQRVTLRCSPRSGDLSVYWYQQSLDQGLQFLIQYYNGEERAKGNILERFSAQQFPDLHSELNLSSLELGDSALYFCASSAQVGLSFGRPGEQYFGPGTRLTVT.